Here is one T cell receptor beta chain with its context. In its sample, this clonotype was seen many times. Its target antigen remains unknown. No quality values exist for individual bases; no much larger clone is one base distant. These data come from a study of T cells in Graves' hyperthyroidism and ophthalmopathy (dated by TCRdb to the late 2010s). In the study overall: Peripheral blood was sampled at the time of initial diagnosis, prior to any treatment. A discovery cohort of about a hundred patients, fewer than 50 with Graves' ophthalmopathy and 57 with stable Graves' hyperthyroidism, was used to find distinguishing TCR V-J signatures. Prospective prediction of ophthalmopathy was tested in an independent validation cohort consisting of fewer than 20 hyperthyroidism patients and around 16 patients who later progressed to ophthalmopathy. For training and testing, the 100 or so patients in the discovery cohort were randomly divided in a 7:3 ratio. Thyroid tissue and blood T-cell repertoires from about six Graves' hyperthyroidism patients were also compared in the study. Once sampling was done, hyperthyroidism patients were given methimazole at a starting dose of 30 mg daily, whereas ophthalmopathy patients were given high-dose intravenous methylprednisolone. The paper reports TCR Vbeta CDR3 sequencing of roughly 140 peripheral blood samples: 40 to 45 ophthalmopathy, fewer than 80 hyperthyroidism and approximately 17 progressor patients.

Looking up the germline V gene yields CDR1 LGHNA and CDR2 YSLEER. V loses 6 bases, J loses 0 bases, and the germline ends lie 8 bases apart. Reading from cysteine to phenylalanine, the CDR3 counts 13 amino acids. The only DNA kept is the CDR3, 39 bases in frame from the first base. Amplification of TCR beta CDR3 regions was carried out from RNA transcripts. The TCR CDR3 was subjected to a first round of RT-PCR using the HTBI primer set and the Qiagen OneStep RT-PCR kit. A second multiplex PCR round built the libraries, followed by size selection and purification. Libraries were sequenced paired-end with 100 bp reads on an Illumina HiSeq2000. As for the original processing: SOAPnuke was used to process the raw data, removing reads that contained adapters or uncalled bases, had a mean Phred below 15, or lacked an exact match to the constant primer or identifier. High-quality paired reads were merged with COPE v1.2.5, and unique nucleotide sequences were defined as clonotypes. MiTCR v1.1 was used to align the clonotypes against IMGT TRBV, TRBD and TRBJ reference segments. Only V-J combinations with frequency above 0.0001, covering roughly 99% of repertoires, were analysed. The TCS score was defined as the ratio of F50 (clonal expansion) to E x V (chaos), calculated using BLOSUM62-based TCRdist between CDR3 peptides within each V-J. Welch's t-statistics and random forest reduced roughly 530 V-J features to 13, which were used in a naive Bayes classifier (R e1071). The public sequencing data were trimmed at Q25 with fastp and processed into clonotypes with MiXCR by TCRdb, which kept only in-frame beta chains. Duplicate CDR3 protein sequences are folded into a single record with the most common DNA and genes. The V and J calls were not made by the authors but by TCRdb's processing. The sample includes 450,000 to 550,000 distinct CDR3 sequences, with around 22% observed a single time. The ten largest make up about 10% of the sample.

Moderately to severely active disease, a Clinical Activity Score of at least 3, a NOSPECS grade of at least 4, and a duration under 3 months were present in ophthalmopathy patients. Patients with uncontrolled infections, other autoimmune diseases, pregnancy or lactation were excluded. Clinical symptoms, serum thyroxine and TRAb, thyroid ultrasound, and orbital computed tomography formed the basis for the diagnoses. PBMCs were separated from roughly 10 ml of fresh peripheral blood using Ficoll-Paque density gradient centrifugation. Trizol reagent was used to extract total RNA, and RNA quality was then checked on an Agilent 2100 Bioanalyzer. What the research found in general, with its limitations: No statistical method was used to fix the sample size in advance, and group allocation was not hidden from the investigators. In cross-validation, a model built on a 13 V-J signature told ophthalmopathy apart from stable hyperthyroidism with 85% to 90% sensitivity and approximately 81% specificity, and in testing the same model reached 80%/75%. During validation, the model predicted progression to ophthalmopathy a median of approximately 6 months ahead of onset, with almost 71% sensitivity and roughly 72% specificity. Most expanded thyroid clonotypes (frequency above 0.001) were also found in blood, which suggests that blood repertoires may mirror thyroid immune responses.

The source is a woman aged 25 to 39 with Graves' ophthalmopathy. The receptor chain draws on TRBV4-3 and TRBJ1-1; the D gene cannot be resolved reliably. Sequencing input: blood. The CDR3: CASRLGMNTEAFF. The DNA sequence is TGCGCCAGCAGGTTGGGGATGAACACTGAAGCTTTCTTT.